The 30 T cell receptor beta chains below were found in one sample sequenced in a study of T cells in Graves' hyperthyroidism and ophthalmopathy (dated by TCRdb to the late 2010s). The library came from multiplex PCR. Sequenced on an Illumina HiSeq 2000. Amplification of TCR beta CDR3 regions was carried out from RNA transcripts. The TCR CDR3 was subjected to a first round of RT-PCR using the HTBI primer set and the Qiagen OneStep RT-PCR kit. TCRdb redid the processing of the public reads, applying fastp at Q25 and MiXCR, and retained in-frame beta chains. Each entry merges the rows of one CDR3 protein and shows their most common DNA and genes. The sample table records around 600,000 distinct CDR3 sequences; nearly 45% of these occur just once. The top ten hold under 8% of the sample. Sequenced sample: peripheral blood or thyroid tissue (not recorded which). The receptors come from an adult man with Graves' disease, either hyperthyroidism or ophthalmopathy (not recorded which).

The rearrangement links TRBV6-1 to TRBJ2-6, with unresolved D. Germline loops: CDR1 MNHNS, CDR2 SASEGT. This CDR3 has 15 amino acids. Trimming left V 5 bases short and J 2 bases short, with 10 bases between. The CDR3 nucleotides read TGTGCCAGCAGTTACTTTGGGGCTGGGGCCAACGTCCTGACTTTC. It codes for CASSYFGAGANVLTF.

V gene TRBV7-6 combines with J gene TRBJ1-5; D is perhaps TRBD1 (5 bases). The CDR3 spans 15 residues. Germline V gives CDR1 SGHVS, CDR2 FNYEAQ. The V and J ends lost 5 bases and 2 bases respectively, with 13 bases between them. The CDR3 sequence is CASSQEAGRNQPQHF. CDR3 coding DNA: TGTGCCAGCAGCCAGGAGGCGGGGCGCAATCAGCCCCAGCATTTT.

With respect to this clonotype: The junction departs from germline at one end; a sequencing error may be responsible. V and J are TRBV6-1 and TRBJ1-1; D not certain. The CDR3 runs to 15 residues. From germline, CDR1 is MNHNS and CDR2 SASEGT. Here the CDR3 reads CASSVTARGNTEAFF. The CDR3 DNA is TGTGCCAGTAGTGTTACAGCTCGGGGGAACACTGAAGCTTTCTTT.

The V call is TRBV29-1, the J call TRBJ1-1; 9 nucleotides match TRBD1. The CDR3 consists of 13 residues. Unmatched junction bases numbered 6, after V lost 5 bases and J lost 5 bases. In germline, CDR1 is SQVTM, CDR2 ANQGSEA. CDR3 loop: CSVHTGGGTEAFF. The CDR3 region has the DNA TGCAGCGTTCACACAGGGGGCGGGACTGAAGCTTTCTTT.

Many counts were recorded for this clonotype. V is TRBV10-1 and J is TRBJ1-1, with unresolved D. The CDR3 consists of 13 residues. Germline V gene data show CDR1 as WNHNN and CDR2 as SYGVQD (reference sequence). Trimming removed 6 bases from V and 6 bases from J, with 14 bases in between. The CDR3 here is CASSVRTNAEAFF. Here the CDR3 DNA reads TGCGCCAGCAGCGTTAGGACTAACGCTGAAGCTTTCTTT.

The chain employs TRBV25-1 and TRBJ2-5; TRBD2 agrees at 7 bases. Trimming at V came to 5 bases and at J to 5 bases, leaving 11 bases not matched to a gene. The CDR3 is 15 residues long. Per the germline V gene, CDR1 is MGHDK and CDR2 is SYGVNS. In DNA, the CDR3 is TGTGCCAGCAGTTCAACCGCGGGGGATCGGGAGACCCAGTACTTC. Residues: CASSSTAGDRETQYF.

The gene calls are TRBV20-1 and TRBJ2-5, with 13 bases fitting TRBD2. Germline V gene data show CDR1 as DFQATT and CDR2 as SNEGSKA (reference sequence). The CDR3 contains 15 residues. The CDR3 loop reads CSAGTSGKLQKTQYF. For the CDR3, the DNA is TGCAGCGCCGGGACTAGCGGGAAATTACAAAAGACCCAGTACTTC.

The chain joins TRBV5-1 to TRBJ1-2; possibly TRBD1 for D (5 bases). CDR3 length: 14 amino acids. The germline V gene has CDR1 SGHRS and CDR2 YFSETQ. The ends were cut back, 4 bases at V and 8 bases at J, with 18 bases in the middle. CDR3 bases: TGCGCCAGCAGCCTGGACACCGTTTATCAAGGCTACACCTTC. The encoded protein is CASSLDTVYQGYTF.

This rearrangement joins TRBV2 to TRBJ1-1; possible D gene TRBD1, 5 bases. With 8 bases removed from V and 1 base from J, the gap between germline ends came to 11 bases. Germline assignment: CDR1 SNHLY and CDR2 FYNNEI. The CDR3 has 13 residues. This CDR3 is CASLGGANTEAFF. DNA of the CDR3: TGTGCCAGCCTCGGCGGGGCGAACACTGAAGCTTTCTTT.

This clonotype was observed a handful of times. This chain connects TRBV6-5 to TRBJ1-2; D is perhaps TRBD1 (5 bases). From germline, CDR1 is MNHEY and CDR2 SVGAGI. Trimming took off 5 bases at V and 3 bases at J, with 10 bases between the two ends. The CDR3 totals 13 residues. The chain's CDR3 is CASSSRAHYGYTF. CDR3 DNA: TGTGCCAGCAGTAGCAGGGCTCACTATGGCTACACCTTC.

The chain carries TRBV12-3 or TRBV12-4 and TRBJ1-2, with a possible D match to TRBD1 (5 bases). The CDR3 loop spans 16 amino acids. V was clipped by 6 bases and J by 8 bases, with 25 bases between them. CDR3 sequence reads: CASSLGRYGDHRGYTF. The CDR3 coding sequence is TGTGCCAGCAGCCTTGGCAGGTACGGGGACCACCGGGGCTACACCTTC.

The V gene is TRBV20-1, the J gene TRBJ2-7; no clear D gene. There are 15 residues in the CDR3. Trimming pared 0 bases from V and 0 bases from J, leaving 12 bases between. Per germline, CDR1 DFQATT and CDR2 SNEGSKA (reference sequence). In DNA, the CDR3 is TGCAGTGCTAGAGATCTTCAGTTAAGCTCCTACGAGCAGTACTTC. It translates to CSARDLQLSSYEQYF.

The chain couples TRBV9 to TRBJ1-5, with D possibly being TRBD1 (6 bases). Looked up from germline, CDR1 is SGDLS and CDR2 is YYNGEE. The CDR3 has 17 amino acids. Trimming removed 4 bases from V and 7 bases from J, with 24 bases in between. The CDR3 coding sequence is TGTGCCAGCAGCACTCGCCTCGGGACAATACGCGGGCAGCCCCAGCATTTT. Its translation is CASSTRLGTIRGQPQHF.

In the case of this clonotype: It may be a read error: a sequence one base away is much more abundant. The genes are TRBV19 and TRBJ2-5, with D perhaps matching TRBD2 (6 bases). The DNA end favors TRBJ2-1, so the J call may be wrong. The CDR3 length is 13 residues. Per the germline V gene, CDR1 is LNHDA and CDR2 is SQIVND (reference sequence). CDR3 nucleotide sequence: TGTGCCAGTAGTATAGATCGGGGGACCGAGCAGTTCTTC. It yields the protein CASSIDRGTEQFF.

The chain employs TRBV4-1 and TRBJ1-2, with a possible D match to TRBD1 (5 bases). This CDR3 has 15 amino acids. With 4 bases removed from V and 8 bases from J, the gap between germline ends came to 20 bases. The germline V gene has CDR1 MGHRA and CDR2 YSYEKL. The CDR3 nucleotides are TGCGCCAGCAGCCCACGGGATGTGGGGACTAGGGGCTACACCTTC. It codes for CASSPRDVGTRGYTF.

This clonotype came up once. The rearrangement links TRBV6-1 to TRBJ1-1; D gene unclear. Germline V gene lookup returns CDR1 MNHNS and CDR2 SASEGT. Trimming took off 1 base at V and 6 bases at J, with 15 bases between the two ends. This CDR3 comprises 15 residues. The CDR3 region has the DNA TGTGCCAGCAGTGAAGGGTGGAGTATGTCCGCTGAAGCTTTCTTT. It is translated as CASSEGWSMSAEAFF.

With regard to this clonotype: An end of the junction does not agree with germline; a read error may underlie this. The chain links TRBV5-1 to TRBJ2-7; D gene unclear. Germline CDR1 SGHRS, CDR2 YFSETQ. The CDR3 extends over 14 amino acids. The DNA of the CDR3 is TGCGCCAGCAGCTTGTTTGCGATCTCCTGCGAGCAGTACTTC. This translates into CASSLFAISCEQYF.

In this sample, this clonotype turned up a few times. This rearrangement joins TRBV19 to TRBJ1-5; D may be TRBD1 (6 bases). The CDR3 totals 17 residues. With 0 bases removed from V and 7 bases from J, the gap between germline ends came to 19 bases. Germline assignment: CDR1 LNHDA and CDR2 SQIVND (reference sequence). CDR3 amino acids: CASSIDGRGSAYQPQHF. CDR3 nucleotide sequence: TGTGCCAGTAGTATAGACGGCAGGGGTTCAGCCTACCAGCCCCAGCATTTT. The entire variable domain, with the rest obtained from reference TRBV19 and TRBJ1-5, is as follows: DGGITQSPKYLFRKEGQNVTLSCEQNLNHDAMYWYRQDPGQGLRLIYYSQIVNDFQKGDIAEGYSVSREKKESFPLTVTSAQKNPTAFYLCASSIDGRGSAYQPQHFGDGTRLSIL.

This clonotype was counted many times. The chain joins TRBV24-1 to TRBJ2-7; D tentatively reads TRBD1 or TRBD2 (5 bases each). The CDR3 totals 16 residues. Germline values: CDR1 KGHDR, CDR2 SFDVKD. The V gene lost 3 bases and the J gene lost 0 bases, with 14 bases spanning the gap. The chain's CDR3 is CATSDPRDGLSYEQYF. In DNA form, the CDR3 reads TGTGCCACCAGTGATCCTCGGGACGGACTCTCCTACGAGCAGTACTTC.

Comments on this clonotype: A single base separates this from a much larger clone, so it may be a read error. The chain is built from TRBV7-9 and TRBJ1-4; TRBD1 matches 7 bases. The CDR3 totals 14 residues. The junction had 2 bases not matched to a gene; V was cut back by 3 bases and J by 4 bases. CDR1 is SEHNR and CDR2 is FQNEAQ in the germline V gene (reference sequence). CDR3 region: CASSFRDSNEKLFF. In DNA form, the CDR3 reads TGTGCCAGCAGCTTCCGGGACAGTAATGAAAAACTGTTTTTT.

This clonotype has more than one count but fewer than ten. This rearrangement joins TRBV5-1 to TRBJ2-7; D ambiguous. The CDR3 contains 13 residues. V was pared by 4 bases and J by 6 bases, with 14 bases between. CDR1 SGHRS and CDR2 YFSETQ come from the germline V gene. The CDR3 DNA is TGCGCCAGCAGCCCCCTGGCCCAGCGCGAGCAGTACTTC. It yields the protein CASSPLAQREQYF.

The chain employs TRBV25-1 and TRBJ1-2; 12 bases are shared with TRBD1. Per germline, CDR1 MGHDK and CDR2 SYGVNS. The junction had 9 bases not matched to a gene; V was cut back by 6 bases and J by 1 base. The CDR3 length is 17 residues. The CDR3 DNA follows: TGTGCCAGCAGCGCCCGGGACAGGGGGCTGTTTAACTATGGCTACACCTTC. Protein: CASSARDRGLFNYGYTF.

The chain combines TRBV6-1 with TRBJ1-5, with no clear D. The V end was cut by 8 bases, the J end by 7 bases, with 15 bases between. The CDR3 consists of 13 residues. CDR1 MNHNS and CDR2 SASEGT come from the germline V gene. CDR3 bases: TGTGCCAGCTCACCTCGCAAGAAACAGCCCCAGCATTTT. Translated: CASSPRKKQPQHF.

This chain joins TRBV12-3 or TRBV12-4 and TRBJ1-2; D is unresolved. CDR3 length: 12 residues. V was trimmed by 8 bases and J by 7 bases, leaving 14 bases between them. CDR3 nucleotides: TGTGCCAGCTCACCGGGCAACGGTGGCTACACCTTC. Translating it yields CASSPGNGGYTF.

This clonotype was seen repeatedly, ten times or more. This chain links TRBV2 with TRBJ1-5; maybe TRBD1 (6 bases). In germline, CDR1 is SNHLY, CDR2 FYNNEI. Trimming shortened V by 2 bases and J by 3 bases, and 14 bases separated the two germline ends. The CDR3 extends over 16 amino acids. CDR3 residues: CASSETGLGFNQPQHF. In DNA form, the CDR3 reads TGTGCCAGCAGTGAAACAGGGTTGGGGTTCAATCAGCCCCAGCATTTT.

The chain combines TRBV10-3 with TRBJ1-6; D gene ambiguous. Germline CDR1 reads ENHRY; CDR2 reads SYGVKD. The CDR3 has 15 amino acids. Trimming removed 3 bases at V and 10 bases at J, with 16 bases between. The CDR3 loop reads CAISDVGAAASPLHF. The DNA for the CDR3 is TGTGCCATCAGTGACGTTGGCGCGGCGGCGTCACCCCTCCACTTT.

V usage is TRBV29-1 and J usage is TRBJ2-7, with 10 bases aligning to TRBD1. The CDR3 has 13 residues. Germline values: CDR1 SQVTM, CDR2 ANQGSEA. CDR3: CSAIATGGPRQYF. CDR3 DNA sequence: TGCAGTGCTATCGCGACAGGGGGCCCGAGGCAGTACTTC.

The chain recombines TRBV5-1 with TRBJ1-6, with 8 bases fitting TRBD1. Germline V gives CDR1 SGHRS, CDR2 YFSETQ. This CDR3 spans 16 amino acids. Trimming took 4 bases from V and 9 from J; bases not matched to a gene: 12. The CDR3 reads CASSQYRQGSSSPLHF. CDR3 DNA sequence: TGCGCCAGCAGCCAGTACCGACAGGGGTCGAGTTCACCCCTCCACTTT. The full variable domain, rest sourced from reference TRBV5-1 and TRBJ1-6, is KAGVTQTPRYLIKTRGQQVTLSCSPISGHRSVSWYQQTPGQGLQFLFEYFSETQRNKGNFPGRFSGRQFSNSRSEMNVSTLELGDSALYLCASSQYRQGSSSPLHFGNGTRLTVT.

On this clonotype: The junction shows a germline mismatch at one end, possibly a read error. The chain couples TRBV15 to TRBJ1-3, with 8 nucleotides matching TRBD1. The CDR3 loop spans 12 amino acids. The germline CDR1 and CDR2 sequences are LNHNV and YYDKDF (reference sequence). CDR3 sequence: CATSRRGQAVNF. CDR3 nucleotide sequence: TGTGCCACCAGCCGAAGGGGACAGGCAGTAAATTTT.

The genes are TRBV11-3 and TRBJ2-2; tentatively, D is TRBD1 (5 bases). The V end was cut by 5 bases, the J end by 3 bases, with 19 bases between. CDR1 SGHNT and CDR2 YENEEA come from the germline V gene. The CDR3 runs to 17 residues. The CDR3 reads CASSQVPGWPHTGELFF. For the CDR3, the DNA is TGTGCCAGCAGCCAAGTTCCAGGGTGGCCCCACACCGGGGAGCTGTTTTTT.